The 30 T cell receptor beta chains in this list originate from one sample, sequenced in a study of blood T cell repertoires in COVID-19. Sequenced by immunoSEQ multiplex PCR; TCRdb stores in-frame clones only, minus some. The repertoire includes 270,000 or so clones, about 85% of them detected once, and 10% to 15% sits in the top ten. Material for sequencing was peripheral blood. The receptors originated from a human donor in a cohort sampled during active COVID-19.

This chain uses TRBV7-3 with TRBJ2-7, with 7 bases fitting TRBD1. Germline V gene sequence: CDR1 SGHTA, CDR2 FQGTGA. J was trimmed by 6 bases and V by 1 base; bases with no gene match: 24. This CDR3 region has 20 residues. The CDR3 sequence: CASSLKADGTEGPTFGEQYF. CDR3 DNA: TGTGCCAGCAGCTTAAAAGCTGACGGGACAGAAGGACCTACTTTCGGCGAGCAGTACTTC.

The chain carries TRBV6-6 and TRBJ2-5; 9 nucleotides align to TRBD2. Trimming at V came to 5 bases and at J to 4 bases, leaving 8 bases not matched to a gene. The CDR3 covers 15 residues. In germline, CDR1 is MNHNY, CDR2 SVGAGI (reference sequence). The CDR3 here is CASSHGSSGTETQYF. In DNA form, the CDR3 reads TGTGCCAGCAGTCACGGGTCTAGCGGGACAGAGACCCAGTACTTC.

This clone has just a few counts. The chain has TRBV12-1 and TRBJ2-6; the table's D call, TRBD1, was not checked against the DNA. TRBV12-1 is assigned pseudogene status. This CDR3 spans 17 amino acids. The CDR3 loop reads CASSFSLQDSGANVLTF. The CDR3 DNA reads TGTGCCAGCAGTTTTTCTCTTCAGGACTCTGGGGCCAACGTCCTGACTTTC.

The chain employs TRBV3-1 (or the pseudogene TRBV3-2) and TRBJ2-5; 14 bases are shared with TRBD2. Germline V CDR1 and CDR2: LGHDT, YNNKEL (reference sequence). The CDR3 has 16 amino acids. V lost 7 bases, J lost 2 bases, and 6 bases stayed unmatched. CDR3 sequence reads: CASKGLAGVVQETQYF. DNA for the CDR3: TGTGCCAGCAAGGGACTAGCGGGAGTGGTGCAAGAGACCCAGTACTTC.

The CDR3, as DNA: TGCGCCAGCAGCCAAGATCCCGGGAGGGGGTACAATGAGCAGTTCTTC. This gives the protein CASSQDPGRGYNEQFF. The chain has TRBV4-1 and TRBJ2-1, with TRBD2 identical over 8 bases. Unmatched junction bases numbered 5, after V lost 0 bases and J lost 4 bases. Germline V gene sequence: CDR1 MGHRA, CDR2 YSYEKL. The CDR3 totals 16 residues.

The rearrangement joins TRBV19 to TRBJ1-1, with D possibly TRBD1 on 6 matching bases. CDR3 length: 14 residues. Germline loops: CDR1 LNHDA, CDR2 SQIVND (reference sequence). Trimming took 0 bases from V and 5 from J, leaving 10 bases between them. The CDR3 loop is CASSIDRGGTEAFF. For the CDR3, the DNA is TGTGCCAGTAGTATAGACAGGGGTGGAACTGAAGCTTTCTTT.

The chain uses TRBV6-1 and TRBJ1-2; D possibly corresponds to TRBD1 (5 bases). This CDR3 has 15 amino acids. The V end was cut by 2 bases, the J end by 2 bases, with 12 bases between. Germline-derived CDR1 and CDR2 are MNHNS and SASEGT. CDR3 nucleotides: TGTGCCAGCAGTGAAACGTTGAAGGGGAACTATGGCTACACCTTC. This sequence encodes CASSETLKGNYGYTF.

The V and J genes are TRBV6-5 and TRBJ1-2; D is uncertain. CDR3 length: 15 residues. Germline loops: CDR1 MNHEY, CDR2 SVGAGI. Trimming shortened V by 6 bases and J by 0 bases, and 14 bases separated the two germline ends. The CDR3, as DNA: TGTGCCAGCAGGGCCGGGTCTCTAGCTAACTATGGCTACACCTTC. Translated: CASRAGSLANYGYTF.

The gene calls are TRBV3-1 (or the pseudogene TRBV3-2) and TRBJ2-5; 7 nucleotides agree with TRBD1. With V trimmed by 2 bases and J by 4 bases, 1 base remained unmatched. Germline V gene sequence: CDR1 LGHDT, CDR2 YNNKEL (reference sequence). The CDR3 extends over 13 amino acids. The chain's CDR3 is CASSQNRGETQYF. The CDR3 nucleotides read TGTGCCAGCAGCCAAAACAGGGGAGAGACCCAGTACTTC.

The chain combines TRBV3-1 (or the pseudogene TRBV3-2) with TRBJ1-3, with 7 bases aligning to TRBD1. There are 14 residues in the CDR3. Unmatched junction bases numbered 9, after V lost 4 bases and J lost 9 bases. Germline lookup yields CDR1 LGHDT and CDR2 YNNKEL (reference sequence). The CDR3 DNA follows: TGTGCCAGCAGCCGTGTCCCGGGACAGTCCACCATATATTTT. Its translation is CASSRVPGQSTIYF.

V usage is TRBV11-2 and J usage is TRBJ2-1; 7 bases match TRBD1. This CDR3 is 13 amino acids long. With 10 bases clipped from V and 10 bases from J, the junction kept 13 bases outside the gene matches. The V gene's germline CDR1 is SGHAT and CDR2 FQNNGV. This CDR3 is CATRQGGRSEQFF. The CDR3 DNA is TGTGCCACTAGACAGGGCGGTCGGTCGGAGCAGTTCTTC.

The rearrangement joins TRBV3-1 (or the pseudogene TRBV3-2) to TRBJ1-3, with unresolved D. There are 16 residues in the CDR3. The germline CDR1 and CDR2 sequences are LGHDT and YNNKEL (reference sequence). V was clipped by 1 base and J by 4 bases, with 14 bases between them. The CDR3 DNA sequence: TGTGCCAGCAGCCAAGCCGGGATCGAAGTAGGAAACACCATATATTTT. This gives the protein CASSQAGIEVGNTIYF.

V and J are TRBV2 and TRBJ1-5; no definite D call. CDR1 is SNHLY and CDR2 is FYNNEI in the germline V gene. CDR3 size: 14 residues. V lost 5 bases and J 7 bases, leaving 15 bases between the germline ends. The CDR3 sequence is CASSPDIAGQPQHF. The CDR3 nucleotides are TGTGCCAGCAGTCCCGACATCGCAGGCCAGCCCCAGCATTTT.

J is TRBJ2-3 and V is TRBV4-1; 9 bases fit TRBD1. This CDR3 comprises 17 residues. V trimming: 4 bases; J trimming: 0 bases; junction bases outside the gene matches: 8. CDR1 is MGHRA and CDR2 is YSYEKL in the germline V gene. Here the CDR3 reads CASSRRGTGISTDTQYF. DNA of the CDR3: TGCGCCAGCAGCCGAAGAGGGACAGGGATAAGCACAGATACGCAGTATTTT.

This clone was observed once. The rearrangement joins TRBV25-1 to TRBJ1-3; the D is unclear. Trimming removed 3 bases at V and 0 bases at J, with 9 bases between. The CDR3 runs 15 residues. Germline V gene data show CDR1 as MGHDK and CDR2 as SYGVNS. The CDR3 nucleotides read TGTGCCAGCAGTGATGCCCGGTTCTCTGGAAACACCATATATTTT. Translated: CASSDARFSGNTIYF. Filled out from reference TRBV25-1 and TRBJ1-3, the complete variable domain reads EADIYQTPRYLVIGTGKKITLECSQTMGHDKMYWYQQDPGMELHLIHYSYGVNSTEKGDLSSESTVSRIRTEHFPLTLESARPSHTSQYLCASSDARFSGNTIYFGEGSWLTVV.

CDR3 coding DNA: TGTGCCAGCAGCCGAGACCCAGGAGGGCCCCAGCATTTT. Protein product: CASSRDPGGPQHF. This chain joins TRBV6-5 and TRBJ1-5, with D uncertain. V was pared by 6 bases and J by 9 bases, with 15 bases between. The CDR3 loop spans 13 amino acids. Germline CDR1 and CDR2: MNHEY and SVGAGI.

The chain links TRBV5-1 to TRBJ1-5; 9 nucleotides agree with TRBD1. The V gene's germline CDR1 is SGHRS and CDR2 YFSETQ. This CDR3 is built from 16 residues. The J segment lost 0 bases and the V segment lost 5 bases, leaving 6 bases of the junction unmatched. CDR3 sequence reads: CASSPGTGPSNQPQHF. The CDR3 DNA is TGCGCCAGCAGTCCCGGGACAGGGCCTAGCAATCAGCCCCAGCATTTT.

This clone was recorded only once. The V and J genes are TRBV6-1 and TRBJ1-5, with TRBD1 identical over 8 bases. The CDR3 consists of 15 residues. V gave up 2 bases and J gave up 3 bases; unmatched junction bases: 3. Germline-derived CDR1 and CDR2 are MNHNS and SASEGT. CDR3 loop: CASSERGQANQPQHF. DNA for the CDR3: TGTGCCAGCAGTGAAAGGGGACAGGCCAATCAGCCCCAGCATTTT.

This sequence joins TRBV20-1 and TRBJ1-2; unclear D gene. Germline CDR1 reads DFQATT; CDR2 reads SNEGSKA (reference sequence). This CDR3 has 10 amino acids. Trimming took off 0 bases at V and 6 bases at J, with 2 bases between the two ends. Here the CDR3 reads CSARDDGYTF. In DNA, the CDR3 is TGCAGTGCTAGAGACGATGGCTACACCTTC.

The chain links TRBV5-6 to TRBJ2-2; 8 bases agree with TRBD1. The CDR3 extends over 15 amino acids. Germline V gene sequence: CDR1 SGHDT, CDR2 YYEEEE. J was trimmed by 7 bases and V by 4 bases; bases with no gene match: 9. CDR3 in DNA: TGTGCCAGCAGCCTATGGACAGGGTCTCACGGGGAGCTGTTTTTT. The encoded protein is CASSLWTGSHGELFF.

The chain uses TRBV4-1 and TRBJ2-3, with 12 nucleotides matching TRBD2. Losses at the gene ends were 3 bases for V and 6 bases for J; bases not matched to a gene: 10. Germline V gene sequence: CDR1 MGHRA, CDR2 YSYEKL. CDR3 size: 17 residues. CDR3 nucleotide sequence: TGCGCCAGCAGCCAGGGACTAGCGGGCCCCAGGGCGGATACGCAGTATTTT. It is translated as CASSQGLAGPRADTQYF.

V and J are TRBV9 and TRBJ2-2; TRBD2 is a possible D gene (6 bases). CDR3 length: 13 residues. V lost 0 bases, J lost 6 bases, and 6 bases lay in between. The germline gives CDR1 SGDLS, CDR2 YYNGEE. Here the CDR3 reads CASSVGEAGELFF. CDR3 in DNA: TGTGCCAGCAGCGTAGGGGAGGCCGGGGAGCTGTTTTTT.

The CDR3 spells CATSRDGTSSDTQYF. The CDR3, as DNA: TGTGCCACCAGCAGAGACGGGACTAGTTCCGATACGCAGTATTTT. This chain links TRBV15 with TRBJ2-3; TRBD2 aligns across 8 bases. V lost 0 bases to trimming and J lost 6 bases; unmatched junction nucleotides: 5. The CDR3 length is 15 residues. Germline CDR1 is LNHNV and CDR2 is YYDKDF (reference sequence).

The rearrangement joins TRBV27 to TRBJ1-6; 9 bases are shared with TRBD1. CDR1 and CDR2 (germline): MNHEY, SMNVEV (reference sequence). This CDR3 is built from 18 residues. Germline trimming cut 3 bases from V and 7 bases from J; bases unmatched to any gene: 13. The CDR3 DNA reads TGTGCCAGCAGTTTGGGCGTTTTACAGGGGGCTCCGAATTCACCCCTCCACTTT. Translating it yields CASSLGVLQGAPNSPLHF.

The V call is TRBV30, the J call TRBJ1-2, with 9 nucleotides matching TRBD1. Germline V gene sequence: CDR1 GTSNPN, CDR2 SVGIG (reference sequence). V was clipped by 0 bases and J by 7 bases; unmatched bases: 3. The CDR3 has 13 amino acids. The CDR3 region has the DNA TGTGCCTGGAGTGTAGGGACAGGGAGTGGCTACACCTTC. Protein: CAWSVGTGSGYTF.

This chain joins TRBV5-1 and TRBJ1-1; D is perhaps TRBD1 (6 bases). This CDR3 is built from 17 residues. Germline V lookup: CDR1 SGHRS, CDR2 YFSETQ. Trimming shortened V by 4 bases and J by 1 base, and 20 bases separated the two germline ends. The CDR3 region is CASSDLYNRVGNTEAFF. The CDR3 bases are TGCGCCAGCAGCGACCTCTATAACAGGGTGGGGAACACTGAAGCTTTCTTT.

This clone was counted once. This chain connects TRBV15 to TRBJ2-1; TRBD2 matches at 10 bases. In germline, CDR1 is LNHNV, CDR2 YYDKDF (reference sequence). The CDR3 is made up of 15 amino acids. Trimming removed 3 bases from V and 4 bases from J; junction bases left unmatched: 3. CDR3 in DNA: TGTGCCACCAGCAGCGGACTAGCGGCATACAATGAGCAGTTCTTC. Residues: CATSSGLAAYNEQFF.

This clone was counted between two and nine times. This chain connects TRBV28 to TRBJ2-5; 8 nucleotides agree with TRBD2. From germline, CDR1 is MDHEN and CDR2 SYDVKM. The junction had 13 bases not matched to a gene; V was cut back by 4 bases and J by 0 bases. The CDR3 length is 18 residues. The CDR3 bases are TGTGCCAGCAGTTCCCCCCTGCGGGAGGCTGGGTACCAAGAGACCCAGTACTTC. This translates into CASSSPLREAGYQETQYF.

The genes are TRBV7-9 and TRBJ2-1, with 7 bases lining up with TRBD2. This CDR3 is built from 14 residues. After removal of 5 bases from V and 8 bases from J, the junction contained 9 bases not matched to a gene. CDR1 and CDR2 (germline): SEHNR, FQNEAQ (reference sequence). As DNA, the CDR3 is TGTGCCAGCAGCACGGGCGGGAGTAGGGATGAGCAGTTCTTC. As protein: CASSTGGSRDEQFF.

The chain uses TRBV27 and TRBJ1-1, with 7 bases that match TRBD1. V shed 5 bases, J shed 10 bases, and the junction held 10 bases outside the gene matches. This CDR3 has 13 amino acids. Germline loops: CDR1 MNHEY, CDR2 SMNVEV (reference sequence). In DNA form, the CDR3 reads TGTGCCAGCAGTCGACAGGGTACTTTGAGAGCTTTCTTT. Residues: CASSRQGTLRAFF.